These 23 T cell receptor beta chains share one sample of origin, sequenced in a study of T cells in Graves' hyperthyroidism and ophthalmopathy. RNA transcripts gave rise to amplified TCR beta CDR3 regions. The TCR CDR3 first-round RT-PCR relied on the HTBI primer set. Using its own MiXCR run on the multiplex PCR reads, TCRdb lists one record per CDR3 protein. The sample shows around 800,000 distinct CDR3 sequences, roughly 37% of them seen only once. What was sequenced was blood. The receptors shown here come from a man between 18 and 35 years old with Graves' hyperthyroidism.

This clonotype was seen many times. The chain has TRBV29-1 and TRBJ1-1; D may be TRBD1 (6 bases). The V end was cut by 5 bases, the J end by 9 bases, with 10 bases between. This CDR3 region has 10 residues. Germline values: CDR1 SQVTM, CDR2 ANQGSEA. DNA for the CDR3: TGCAGCGTTCGGGACAACCAAGCTTTCTTT. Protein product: CSVRDNQAFF.

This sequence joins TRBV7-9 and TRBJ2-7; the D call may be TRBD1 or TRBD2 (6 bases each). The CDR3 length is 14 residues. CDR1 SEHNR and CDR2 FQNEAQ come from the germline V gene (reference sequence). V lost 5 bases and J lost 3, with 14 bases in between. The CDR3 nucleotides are TGTGCCAGCAGCCCCGCCGAGGGGGGCTACGAGCAGTACTTC. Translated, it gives CASSPAEGGYEQYF.

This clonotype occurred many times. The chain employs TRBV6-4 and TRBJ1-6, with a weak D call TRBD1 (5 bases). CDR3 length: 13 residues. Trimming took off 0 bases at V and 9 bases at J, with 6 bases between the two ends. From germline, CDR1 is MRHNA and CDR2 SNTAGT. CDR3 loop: CASSDSDSSPLHF. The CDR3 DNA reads TGTGCCAGCAGTGACTCAGACAGTTCACCCCTCCACTTT.

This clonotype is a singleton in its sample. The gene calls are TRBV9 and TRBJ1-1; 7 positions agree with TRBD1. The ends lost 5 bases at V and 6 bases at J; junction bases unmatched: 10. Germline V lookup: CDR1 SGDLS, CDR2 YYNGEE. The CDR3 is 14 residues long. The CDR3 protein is CASSYSRQGAEAFF. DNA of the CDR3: TGTGCCAGCAGTTACTCGAGGCAGGGGGCTGAAGCTTTCTTT.

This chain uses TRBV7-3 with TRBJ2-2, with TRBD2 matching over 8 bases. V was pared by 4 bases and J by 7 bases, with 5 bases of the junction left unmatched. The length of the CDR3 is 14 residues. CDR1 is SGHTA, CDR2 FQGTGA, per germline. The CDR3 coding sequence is TGTGCCAGCAGCTCTATCGGGACTAGCGGGGAGCTGTTTTTT. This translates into CASSSIGTSGELFF.

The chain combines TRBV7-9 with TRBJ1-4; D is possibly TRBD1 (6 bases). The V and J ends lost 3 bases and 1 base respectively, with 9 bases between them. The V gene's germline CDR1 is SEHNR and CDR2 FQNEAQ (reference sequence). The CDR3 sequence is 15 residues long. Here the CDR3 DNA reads TGTGCCAGCAGCTTGGGACACTTAACTAATGAAAAACTGTTTTTT. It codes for CASSLGHLTNEKLFF.

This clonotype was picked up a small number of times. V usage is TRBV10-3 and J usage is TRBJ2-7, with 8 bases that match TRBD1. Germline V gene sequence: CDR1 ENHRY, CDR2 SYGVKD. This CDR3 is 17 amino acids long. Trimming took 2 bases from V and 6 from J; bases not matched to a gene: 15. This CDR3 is CAISEPTFRGLGVEQYF. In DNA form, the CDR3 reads TGTGCCATCAGTGAGCCCACCTTCAGGGGGCTAGGGGTCGAGCAGTACTTC.

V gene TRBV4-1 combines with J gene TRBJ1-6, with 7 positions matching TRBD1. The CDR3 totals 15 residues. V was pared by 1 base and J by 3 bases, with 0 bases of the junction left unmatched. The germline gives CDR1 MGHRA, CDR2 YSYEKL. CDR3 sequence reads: CASSQGTGYNSPLHF. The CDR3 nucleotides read TGCGCCAGCAGCCAAGGGACAGGCTATAATTCACCCCTCCACTTT.

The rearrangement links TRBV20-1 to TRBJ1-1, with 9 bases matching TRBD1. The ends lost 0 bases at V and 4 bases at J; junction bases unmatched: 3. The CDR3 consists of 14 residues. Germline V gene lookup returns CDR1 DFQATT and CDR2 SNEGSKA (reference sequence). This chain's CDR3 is CSARDRDRATEAFF. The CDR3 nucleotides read TGCAGTGCTAGAGATAGGGACAGGGCCACTGAAGCTTTCTTT.

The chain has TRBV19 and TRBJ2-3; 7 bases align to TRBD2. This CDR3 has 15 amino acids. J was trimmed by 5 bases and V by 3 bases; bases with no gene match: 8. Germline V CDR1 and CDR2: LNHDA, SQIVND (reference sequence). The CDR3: CASSIGRAGRDTQYF. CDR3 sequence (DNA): TGTGCCAGTAGTATCGGCCGAGCGGGGAGAGATACGCAGTATTTT.

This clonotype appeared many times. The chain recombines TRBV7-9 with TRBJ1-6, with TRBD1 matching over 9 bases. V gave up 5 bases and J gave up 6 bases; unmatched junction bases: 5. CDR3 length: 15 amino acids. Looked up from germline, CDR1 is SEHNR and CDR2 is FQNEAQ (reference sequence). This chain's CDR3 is CASSQGTGRNSPLHF. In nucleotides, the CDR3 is TGTGCCAGCAGCCAGGGGACAGGGCGTAATTCACCCCTCCACTTT.

The CDR3 nucleotides read TGCAGCGTTGAAAACAGGGGGTATGGCTACACCTTC. Encoded protein: CSVENRGYGYTF. The chain links TRBV29-1 to TRBJ1-2; TRBD1 matches at 8 bases. The trim removed 2 bases at V and 5 bases at J, leaving 1 base unmatched. Germline CDR1 is SQVTM and CDR2 is ANQGSEA. This CDR3 spans 12 amino acids.

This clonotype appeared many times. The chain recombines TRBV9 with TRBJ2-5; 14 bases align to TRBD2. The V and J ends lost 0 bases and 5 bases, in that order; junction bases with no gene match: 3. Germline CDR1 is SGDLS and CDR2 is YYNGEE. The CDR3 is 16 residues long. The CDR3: CASSVGLAGGLETQYF. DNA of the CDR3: TGTGCCAGCAGCGTAGGACTAGCGGGGGGGCTGGAGACCCAGTACTTC. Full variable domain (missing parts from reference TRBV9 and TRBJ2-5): DSGVTQTPKHLITATGQRVTLRCSPRSGDLSVYWYQQSLDQGLQFLIQYYNGEERAKGNILERFSAQQFPDLHSELNLSSLELGDSALYFCASSVGLAGGLETQYFGPGTRLLVL.

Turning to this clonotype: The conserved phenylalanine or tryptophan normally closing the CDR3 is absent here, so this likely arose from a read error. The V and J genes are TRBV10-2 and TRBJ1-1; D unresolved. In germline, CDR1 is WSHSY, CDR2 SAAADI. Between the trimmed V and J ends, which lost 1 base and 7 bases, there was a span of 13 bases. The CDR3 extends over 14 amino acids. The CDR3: CASSEWTGTNEAFL. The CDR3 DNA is TGCGCCAGCAGTGAGTGGACGGGAACTAATGAAGCTTTCCTT.

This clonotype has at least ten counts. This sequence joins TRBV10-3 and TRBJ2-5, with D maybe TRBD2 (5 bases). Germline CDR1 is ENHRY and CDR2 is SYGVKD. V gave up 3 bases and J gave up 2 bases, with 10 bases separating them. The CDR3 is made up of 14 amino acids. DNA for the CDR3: TGTGCCATCAGTGAAAGGACTTTACAAGAGACCCAGTACTTC. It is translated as CAISERTLQETQYF.

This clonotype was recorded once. CDR3 in amino acids: CASSWGASGTGETQYF. The DNA for the CDR3 is TGTGCCAGCAGTTGGGGGGCTAGCGGGACGGGAGAGACCCAGTACTTC. The chain has TRBV7-2 and TRBJ2-5, with 9 bases that match TRBD2. The CDR3 loop spans 16 amino acids. CDR1 is SGHTA and CDR2 is FQGNSA in the germline V gene. V shed 6 bases, J shed 4 bases, and the junction held 12 bases outside the gene matches.

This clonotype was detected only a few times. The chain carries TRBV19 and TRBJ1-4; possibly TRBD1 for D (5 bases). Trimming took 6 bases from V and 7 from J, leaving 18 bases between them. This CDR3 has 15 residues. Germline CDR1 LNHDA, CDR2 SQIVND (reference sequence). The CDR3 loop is CASRSWGGSTEKLFF. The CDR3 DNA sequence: TGTGCCAGTAGGTCCTGGGGGGGATCGACTGAAAAACTGTTTTTT.

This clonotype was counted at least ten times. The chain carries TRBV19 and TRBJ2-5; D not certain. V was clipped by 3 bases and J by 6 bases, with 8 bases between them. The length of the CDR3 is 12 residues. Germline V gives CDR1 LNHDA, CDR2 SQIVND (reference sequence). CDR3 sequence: CASSIVGKTQYF. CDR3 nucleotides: TGTGCCAGTAGTATTGTGGGTAAGACCCAGTACTTC. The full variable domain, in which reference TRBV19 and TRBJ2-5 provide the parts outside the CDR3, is DGGITQSPKYLFRKEGQNVTLSCEQNLNHDAMYWYRQDPGQGLRLIYYSQIVNDFQKGDIAEGYSVSREKKESFPLTVTSAQKNPTAFYLCASSIVGKTQYFGPGTRLLVL.

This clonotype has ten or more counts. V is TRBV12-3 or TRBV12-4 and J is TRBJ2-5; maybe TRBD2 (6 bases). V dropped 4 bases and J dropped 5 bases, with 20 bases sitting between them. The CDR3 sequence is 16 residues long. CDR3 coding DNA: TGTGCCAGCAGTTCCCCGGGAGCAGGGCCCCGGGAGACCCAGTACTTC. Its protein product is CASSSPGAGPRETQYF.

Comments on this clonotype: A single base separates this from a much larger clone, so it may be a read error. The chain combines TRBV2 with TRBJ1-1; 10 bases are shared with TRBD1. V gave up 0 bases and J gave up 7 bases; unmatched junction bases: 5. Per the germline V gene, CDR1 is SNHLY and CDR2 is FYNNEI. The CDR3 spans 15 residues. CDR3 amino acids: CASSEAGTGAIEAFF. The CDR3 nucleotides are TGTGCCAGCAGTGAAGCAGGGACAGGGGCCATTGAAGCTTTCTTT.

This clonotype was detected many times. The CDR3 nucleotides are TGTGCCAGCAGCTGGACAGGGGGCGTCTACGAGCAGTACTTC. This encodes CASSWTGGVYEQYF. The chain combines TRBV7-8 with TRBJ2-7; 11 bases match TRBD1. Germline V gives CDR1 SGHVS, CDR2 FQNEAQ. The J segment lost 3 bases and the V segment lost 4 bases, leaving 2 bases of the junction unmatched. The CDR3 is 14 amino acids.

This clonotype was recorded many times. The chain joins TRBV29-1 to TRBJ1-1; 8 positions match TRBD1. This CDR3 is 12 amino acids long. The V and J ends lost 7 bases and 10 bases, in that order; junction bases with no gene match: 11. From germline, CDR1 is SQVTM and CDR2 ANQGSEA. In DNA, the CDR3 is TGCAGCGCCACGACAGGGGCTGGAGTAGCTTTCTTT. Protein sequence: CSATTGAGVAFF.

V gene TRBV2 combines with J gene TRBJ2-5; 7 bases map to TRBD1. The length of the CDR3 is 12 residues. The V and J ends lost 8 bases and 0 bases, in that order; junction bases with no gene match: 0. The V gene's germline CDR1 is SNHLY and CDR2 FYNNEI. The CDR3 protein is CASDRDQETQYF. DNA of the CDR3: TGTGCCAGCGACAGGGACCAAGAGACCCAGTACTTC. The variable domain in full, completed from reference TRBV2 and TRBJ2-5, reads EPEVTQTPSHQVTQMGQEVILRCVPISNHLYFYWYRQILGQKVEFLVSFYNNEISEKSEIFDDQFSVERPDGSNFTLKIRSTKLEDSAMYFCASDRDQETQYFGPGTRLLVL.